This T cell receptor (beta chain) was captured by sequencing in a study of blood T cell repertoires in COVID-19. Per the original methods: How many nucleated cells were present was estimated from reference gene primer amplification. Assay: immunoSEQ multiplex PCR; the TCRdb copy retains only in-frame clones and omits some. V, J and clone size derive from that table, while D and trimming were established from the DNA sequence. Of about half a million clones listed, 89% were seen once; the top ten hold roughly 0.84%. This clone was recorded once. Germline V lookup: CDR1 KGHSH, CDR2 LQKENI. The CDR3 is 19 amino acids. J was trimmed by 0 bases and V by 1 base; bases with no gene match: 10.

This chain uses TRBV18 with TRBJ2-1, with 9 bases lining up with TRBD2. This receptor was taken from a man between 18 and 35 years old with COVID-19, enrolled during active disease. Sequencing input: peripheral blood. This CDR3 is CASSPLPSGARSSYNEQFF. CDR3 in DNA: TGTGCCAGCTCACCACTTCCTAGCGGGGCAAGAAGCTCCTACAATGAGCAGTTCTTC.